Listed below are T cell receptor beta chains from one sample, sequenced in a study of cytomegalovirus exposure and HLA in healthy donors. Method: immunoSEQ multiplex PCR; TCRdb's copy keeps in-frame clones and lacks some. The sample contains around 100,000 clones, under 9% of which appear only once. The source material was PBMCs. All receptors derive from a man aged 50 to 60 in good health and CMV-seronegative. Each CDR3 is given with its conserved first and last residue. D genes are given only for firm matches. Rows give clone size only sometimes, using once, few, many, or a class for an expanded clone.

J | V | size | D | CDR3 | DNA
TRBJ1-2 | TRBV18 | . | . | CASSPRGEGYGYTF | TGTGCCAGCTCACCACGAGGGGAGGGGTATGGCTACACCTTC
TRBJ2-2 | TRBV6-4 | few | . | CASSEFPGTGELFF | TGTGCCAGCAGTGAATTTCCGGGAACCGGGGAGCTGTTTTTT
TRBJ2-3 | TRBV11-1 | few | . | CASSLGATGTQYF | TGTGCCAGCAGCTTAGGAGCCACTGGTACGCAGTATTTT
TRBJ1-2 | TRBV6-1 | few | . | CASSEDRVAGYTF | TGTGCCAGCAGTGAAGACAGGGTGGCTGGCTACACCTTC
TRBJ1-2 | TRBV6-1 | . | TRBD1 | CASSSPGQGFTGYTF | TGTGCCAGCAGTAGTCCGGGACAGGGTTTTACTGGCTACACCTTC
TRBJ1-2 | TRBV6-5 | few | . | CASSYVLGAEGYTF | TGTGCCAGCAGTTACGTCTTAGGGGCAGAAGGCTACACCTTC
TRBJ1-1 | TRBV7-8 | . | . | CASSLSGVRTEAFF | TGTGCCAGCAGCTTATCCGGGGTTAGGACTGAAGCTTTCTTT
TRBJ1-4 | TRBV5-1 | . | TRBD1 | CASSLVARGLPLEKLFF | TGCGCCAGCAGCTTGGTTGCCAGGGGGCTCCCTCTTGAAAAACTGTTTTTT
TRBJ2-7 | TRBV1 | few | . | CTSSQDNRERGGDDEQYF | TGCACCAGCAGCCAAGATAATAGGGAGCGGGGGGGCGACGACGAGCAGTACTTC
TRBJ2-5 | TRBV5-6 | . | TRBD2 | CASSLPGLAGKTQYF | TGTGCCAGCAGCTTGCCGGGACTAGCGGGAAAGACCCAGTACTTC
TRBJ2-6 | TRBV18 | few | . | CASSPRSAGTNVLTF | TGTGCCAGCTCACCTCGCTCCGCGGGGACCAACGTCCTGACTTTC
TRBJ2-7 | TRBV28 | few | . | CASSLFQGTYEQYF | TGTGCCAGCAGTTTATTTCAGGGCACCTACGAGCAGTACTTC
TRBJ1-2 | TRBV11-2 | few | . | CASSSGGGFFYGYTF | TGTGCCAGCAGCTCGGGGGGGGGATTCTTCTATGGCTACACCTTC
TRBJ1-3 | TRBV7-2 | few | . | CASSLKGQLHSGNTIYF | TGTGCCAGCAGCTTAAAAGGACAGCTACACTCTGGAAACACCATATATTTT
TRBJ1-2 | TRBV6-5 | . | . | CASSYSRTWYGYTF | TGTGCCAGCAGTTACTCGCGGACTTGGTATGGCTACACCTTC
TRBJ2-2 | TRBV27 | . | TRBD1 | CASSPPRDRVTGELFF | TGTGCCAGCAGTCCCCCCCGGGACAGGGTCACCGGGGAGCTGTTTTTT
TRBJ1-3 | TRBV28 | few | . | CASRLTGSGNTIYF | TGTGCCAGCAGACTTACAGGGTCGGGAAACACCATATATTTT
TRBJ2-1 | TRBV5-1 | . | TRBD1 | CASRDRGRNEQFF | TGCGCCAGCCGGGACAGGGGGAGGAATGAGCAGTTCTTC
TRBJ1-2 | TRBV5-1 | . | TRBD1 | CASSFRQGGGYTF | TGCGCCAGCAGCTTCCGACAGGGAGGTGGCTACACCTTC
TRBJ2-2 | TRBV10-3 | few | . | CAVQIALVTGELFF | TGTGCCGTCCAGATCGCGCTAGTCACCGGGGAGCTGTTTTTT
TRBJ2-2 | TRBV18 | few | . | CASSPVPGNTGELFF | TGTGCCAGCTCACCGGTACCCGGGAACACCGGGGAGCTGTTTTTT
TRBJ2-7 | TRBV19 | . | . | CASSNVNTRDSYEQYF | TGTGCCAGTAGCAATGTGAATACGAGGGACTCCTACGAGCAGTACTTC
TRBJ2-7 | TRBV27 | . | . | CASRTTGVEQYF | TGTGCCAGCAGAACAACAGGAGTCGAGCAGTACTTC
TRBJ2-5 | TRBV13 | . | . | CASSFTGFTETQYF | TGTGCCAGCAGCTTCACAGGGTTTACAGAGACCCAGTACTTC
TRBJ1-5 | TRBV7-2 | . | TRBD1 | CASSRAGTGIYQPQHF | TGTGCCAGCAGCCGCGCCGGGACAGGGATTTATCAGCCCCAGCATTTT
TRBJ2-4 | TRBV2 | . | . | CASSVQGTEFENIQYF | TGTGCCAGCAGTGTACAGGGAACCGAGTTCGAAAACATTCAGTACTTC
TRBJ1-4 | TRBV4-2 | . | . | CASSQAGTPGVNEKLFF | TGTGCCAGCAGCCAGGCCGGGACGCCAGGGGTGAATGAAAAACTGTTTTTT
TRBJ1-5 | TRBV28 | . | TRBD1 | CASSWTGASNQPQHF | TGTGCCAGCAGTTGGACAGGGGCTAGCAATCAGCCCCAGCATTTT
TRBJ1-5 | TRBV5-8 | few | . | CASSLVENQPQHF | TGTGCCAGCAGCTTGGTCGAGAATCAGCCCCAGCATTTT
TRBJ2-7 | TRBV5-6 | . | . | CASSLTGNWYEQYF | TGTGCCAGCAGCTTGACAGGGAATTGGTACGAGCAGTACTTC
TRBJ2-7 | TRBV29-1 | few | . | CSVESGQGTLGEQYF | TGCAGCGTTGAATCTGGGCAGGGGACCCTAGGCGAGCAGTACTTC
TRBJ2-5 | TRBV10-3 | few | . | CAISVGQKETQYF | TGTGCCATCAGTGTTGGACAAAAAGAGACCCAGTACTTC
TRBJ2-3 | TRBV9 | . | . | CASSVASSGTDTQYF | TGTGCCAGCAGCGTAGCGTCTAGCGGCACAGATACGCAGTATTTT
TRBJ1-4 | TRBV6-1 | many | . | CASRSVATNEKLFF | TGTGCCAGCAGATCCGTTGCAACTAATGAAAAACTGTTTTTT
TRBJ2-1 | TRBV7-2 | . | TRBD2 | CASSLTGETSGYNEQFF | TGTGCCAGCAGCTTAACTGGAGAGACTAGCGGCTACAATGAGCAGTTCTTC
TRBJ2-7 | TRBV27 | few | . | CASSSNDSEQYF | TGTGCCAGCAGTTCGAACGACTCCGAGCAGTACTTC
TRBJ2-5 | TRBV5-4 | few | . | CASSFPGRQETQYF | TGTGCCAGCAGCTTCCCAGGGCGCCAAGAGACCCAGTACTTC
TRBJ1-1 | TRBV7-2 | . | . | CASSLHHRLNTEAFF | TGTGCCAGCAGCTTACATCACAGACTGAACACTGAAGCTTTCTTT
TRBJ2-7 | TRBV27 | few | . | CASSFQGGGSYEQYF | TGTGCCAGCAGTTTCCAGGGGGGAGGCTCCTACGAGCAGTACTTC
TRBJ1-4 | TRBV28 | . | TRBD1 | CASSPQGTGEKLFF | TGTGCCAGCAGTCCCCAGGGGACAGGTGAAAAACTGTTTTTT
TRBJ2-1 | TRBV6-1 | . | . | CASSEGLAHYNEQFF | TGTGCCAGCAGTGAAGGTCTAGCGCACTACAATGAGCAGTTCTTC
TRBJ2-7 | TRBV5-5 | . | . | CASSLAGADEQYF | TGTGCCAGCAGCTTAGCAGGGGCGGACGAGCAGTACTTC
TRBJ2-4 | TRBV5-4 | few | TRBD1 | CASSGSGQVVNIQYF | TGTGCCAGCAGCGGGTCGGGACAGGTGGTAAACATTCAGTACTTC
TRBJ2-7 | TRBV28 | few | TRBD2 | CASSLGGTPYEQYF | TGTGCCAGCAGCCTCGGGGGGACGCCCTACGAGCAGTACTTC
TRBJ2-1 | TRBV9 | few | . | CASSYGGVPRSYNEQFF | TGTGCCAGCAGCTACGGCGGGGTCCCACGCTCCTACAATGAGCAGTTCTTC
TRBJ2-1 | TRBV28 | . | TRBD1 | CASSPGGSYNEQFF | TGTGCCAGCAGTCCAGGGGGTTCCTACAATGAGCAGTTCTTC
TRBJ2-1 | TRBV5-1 | . | . | CASSLVRGNDEQFF | TGCGCCAGCAGCTTGGTACGGGGGAACGATGAGCAGTTCTTC
TRBJ2-5 | TRBV7-9 | few | TRBD2 | CASSLELWGGAVKTQYF | TGTGCCAGCAGCTTAGAATTGTGGGGGGGAGCGGTGAAGACCCAGTACTTC
TRBJ2-5 | TRBV11-2 | . | TRBD2 | CASSQLGLEETQYF | TGTGCCAGCAGCCAACTCGGACTAGAAGAGACCCAGTACTTC
TRBJ2-1 | TRBV5-6 | few | TRBD2 | CASSLALAGDRNEQFF | TGTGCCAGCAGCTTGGCACTTGCGGGAGATAGAAATGAGCAGTTCTTC